This T cell receptor beta chain was sequenced for a study of blood T cells in healthy people across ages. This clonotype was seen a handful of times. A second PCR, run for about 7 to 11 cycles, used a sample-barcoded 5' primer plus a J-beta primer mix. Every single cDNA molecule received a tag from a template-switch adaptor with 12 random nucleotides. Any given sample supplied a minimum of 2.5 million CDR3-containing paired-end reads. Each CDR3 protein gets one entry after TCRdb re-called the 5' RACE reads with MiXCR. The table has approximately 800,000 distinct CDR3 sequences, roughly 50% seen once. Germline-derived CDR1 and CDR2 are DFQATT and SNEGSKA (reference sequence). The CDR3 length is 15 residues. Unmatched junction bases numbered 11, after V lost 6 bases and J lost 1 base.

The rearrangement joins TRBV20-1 to TRBJ1-2; 7 nucleotides match TRBD1. The sequencing input was blood. The TCR originated in a man older than 75 in good health. CDR3 nucleotides: TGCAGTGCCGAACCTGCGCAGGGGGGTAACTATGGCTACACCTTC. Amino acids: CSAEPAQGGNYGYTF.